The present T cell receptor (beta chain) was sequenced within a study of blood T cell repertoires in COVID-19. Data came from immunoSEQ multiplex PCR; TCRdb stores just in-frame clones and leaves some out. Seen here are fewer than 450,000 clones, 88% observed once, and the top ten hold more than 0.95%. Among Cohort 3 donors, those recovered had two negative PCRs, clearance, or symptom resolution. The CDR3 extends over 14 amino acids. V was pared by 10 bases and J by 5 bases, with 11 bases of the junction left unmatched. Germline-derived CDR1 and CDR2 are LNHDA and SQIVND (reference sequence). The V and J genes are TRBV19 and TRBJ1-5, with 7 positions matching TRBD1. Material: PBMCs or T cells enriched from blood (not recorded which). The clonotype was recovered from a woman younger than 35 who had recovered from COVID-19. This chain's CDR3 is CATARTGVDQPQHF. CDR3 coding DNA: TGTGCCACCGCCCGGACAGGAGTTGATCAGCCCCAGCATTTT.